Below, 30 T cell receptor beta chains from the same sample are listed, as sequenced in a study of CD8 T cells in Susac syndrome (dated by TCRdb to between 2017 and 2020). Libraries were built with the immunoSEQ multiplex PCR assay. RNA was extracted using the RNeasy kit, and about 0.45 to 1 ug of the RNA was reverse transcribed with random hexamers. The public reads were run again by TCRdb, first through fastp at Q25 and then through MiXCR, and only productive beta chains were kept. CDR3 protein duplicates are merged, each entry listing the most common genes and DNA. This sample comprises 160,000 or so distinct CDR3 sequences, 92% of them detected only once. About 0.073% of the sample goes to the ten largest clones. Sequenced: CD4+ T cells from PBMCs. The receptor source for this set is a human donor in good health.

The chain joins TRBV7-2 to TRBJ2-6; no clear D gene. V lost 5 bases and J lost 0, with 8 bases in between. The CDR3 consists of 15 residues. Germline CDR1 is SGHTA and CDR2 is FQGNSA. This CDR3 reads CASSLQISGANVLTF. CDR3 sequence (DNA): TGTGCCAGCAGCCTCCAGATCTCTGGGGCCAACGTCCTGACTTTC.

The chain has TRBV29-1 and TRBJ2-3, with D unclear. The CDR3 is 13 amino acids. V was shortened by 4 bases and J by 3 bases, with 11 bases between the two germline ends. Germline CDR1 SQVTM, CDR2 ANQGSEA. Here the CDR3 reads CSVATDGTDTQYF. CDR3 coding DNA: TGCAGCGTTGCCACGGACGGTACAGATACGCAGTATTTT.

V is TRBV3-1 and J is TRBJ1-4; D is uncertain. Trimming left V 0 bases short and J 2 bases short, with 7 bases between. Looked up from germline, CDR1 is LGHDT and CDR2 is YNNKEL (reference sequence). The CDR3 totals 15 residues. The CDR3 region is CASSQDLPTNEKLFF. CDR3 nucleotide sequence: TGTGCCAGCAGCCAAGATTTACCGACTAATGAAAAACTGTTTTTT.

The V and J genes are TRBV5-1 and TRBJ1-1, with 7 bases fitting TRBD1. The CDR3 has 13 residues. The germline gives CDR1 SGHRS, CDR2 YFSETQ. Trimming took 4 bases from V and 11 from J; bases not matched to a gene: 11. The CDR3, as DNA: TGCGCCAGCAGCAGAAGTACAGGGGTCGACGCTTTCTTT. Its protein product is CASSRSTGVDAFF.

This chain links TRBV11-2 with TRBJ1-1; D not certain. The V end lost 6 bases, the J end lost 8 bases, and 19 bases lay between the germline ends. The CDR3 is 14 amino acids. Germline V gene lookup returns CDR1 SGHAT and CDR2 FQNNGV. Written as DNA, the CDR3 is TGTGCCAGCAGTTTAACCATTAACAAAAGGGAAGCTTTCTTT. It encodes CASSLTINKREAFF.

This chain joins TRBV25-1 and TRBJ1-2, with D unresolved. With 1 base removed from V and 8 bases from J, the gap between germline ends came to 8 bases. The CDR3 is 12 amino acids. Germline CDR1 reads MGHDK; CDR2 reads SYGVNS. CDR3 nucleotide sequence: TGTGCCAGCAGTGAATCAAGTGGCGGCTACACCTTC. This translates into CASSESSGGYTF.

The V call is TRBV2, the J call TRBJ1-4; D call uncertain. This CDR3 has 15 amino acids. Germline loops: CDR1 SNHLY, CDR2 FYNNEI. V was pared by 6 bases and J by 7 bases, with 18 bases between. In nucleotides, the CDR3 is TGTGCCAGCAGCCCCGGGCAACACTCAGCTGAAAAACTGTTTTTT. This gives the protein CASSPGQHSAEKLFF. The entire variable domain, with the rest obtained from reference TRBV2 and TRBJ1-4, is as follows: EPEVTQTPSHQVTQMGQEVILRCVPISNHLYFYWYRQILGQKVEFLVSFYNNEISEKSEIFDDQFSVERPDGSNFTLKIRSTKLEDSAMYFCASSPGQHSAEKLFFGSGTQLSVL.

This clonotype was seen a single time. The V gene is TRBV9, the J gene TRBJ2-1; unclear D gene. Trimming shortened V by 0 bases and J by 3 bases, and 7 bases separated the two germline ends. Germline CDR1 reads SGDLS; CDR2 reads YYNGEE. This CDR3 is built from 14 residues. The CDR3 region has the DNA TGTGCCAGCAGCGTAGACGATAGCTACAATGAGCAGTTCTTC. Its translation: CASSVDDSYNEQFF.

This sequence joins TRBV28 and TRBJ2-2; D tentatively reads TRBD1 or TRBD2 (5 bases each). This CDR3 is 15 amino acids long. CDR1 and CDR2 from the germline V gene are MDHEN and SYDVKM. V was trimmed by 4 bases and J by 2 bases, leaving 11 bases between them. The CDR3 nucleotides read TGTGCCAGCAGTTCTGGGACGGCTAACACCGGGGAGCTGTTTTTT. Protein sequence: CASSSGTANTGELFF.

The chain recombines TRBV11-2 with TRBJ2-7; 10 nucleotides align to TRBD2. The CDR3 spans 15 residues. With 1 base clipped from V and 3 bases from J, the junction kept 3 bases outside the gene matches. Germline CDR1 and CDR2: SGHAT and FQNNGV. CDR3 nucleotide sequence: TGTGCCAGCAGCTTAGTAGCTAGCGGGAGCTACGAGCAGTACTTC. Protein: CASSLVASGSYEQYF.

The CDR3 DNA reads as TGCGCCAGCAGCGGACAGGGCCTTAGCTCCTACGAGCAGTACTTC. Translating it yields CASSGQGLSSYEQYF. The V call is TRBV5-1, the J call TRBJ2-7, with 8 positions matching TRBD1. Germline V lookup: CDR1 SGHRS, CDR2 YFSETQ. This CDR3 region has 15 residues. Germline trimming cut 4 bases from V and 0 bases from J; bases unmatched to any gene: 6.

The chain uses TRBV2 and TRBJ2-7, with D hard to call. Germline V gene data show CDR1 as SNHLY and CDR2 as FYNNEI. Between the trimmed V and J ends, which lost 2 bases and 5 bases, there was a span of 10 bases. This CDR3 has 13 amino acids. CDR3 in DNA: TGTGCCAGCAGTGAAAGATTAGAACACGAGCAGTACTTC. Its translation is CASSERLEHEQYF.

The chain uses TRBV2 and TRBJ1-3, with D possibly being TRBD1 (5 bases). V was clipped by 6 bases and J by 0 bases, with 6 bases between them. The CDR3 contains 13 residues. Germline V gene lookup returns CDR1 SNHLY and CDR2 FYNNEI. The CDR3 here is CASRRGSGNTIYF. The CDR3 coding sequence is TGTGCCAGCAGGAGGGGCTCTGGAAACACCATATATTTT. The full variable domain, its missing parts supplied by reference TRBV2 and TRBJ1-3, is EPEVTQTPSHQVTQMGQEVILRCVPISNHLYFYWYRQILGQKVEFLVSFYNNEISEKSEIFDDQFSVERPDGSNFTLKIRSTKLEDSAMYFCASRRGSGNTIYFGEGSWLTVV.

The chain uses TRBV5-1 and TRBJ1-2; 9 bases fit TRBD1. This CDR3 has 14 amino acids. J lost 7 bases, V lost 6 bases, and 10 bases had no gene match. Germline V gene sequence: CDR1 SGHRS, CDR2 YFSETQ. The CDR3 loop reads CASTDGTGLGGYTF. The CDR3 DNA sequence: TGCGCCAGCACCGACGGGACAGGGCTGGGTGGCTACACCTTC.

The chain carries TRBV12-3 or TRBV12-4 and TRBJ2-7; D may be TRBD1 (5 bases). This CDR3 is built from 13 residues. The V end lost 2 bases, the J end lost 6 bases, and 11 bases lay between the germline ends. CDR3 protein: CASSLQGETEQYF. DNA of the CDR3: TGTGCCAGCAGTTTACAGGGTGAGACCGAGCAGTACTTC.

This chain links TRBV6-1 with TRBJ2-7, with TRBD2 identical over 7 bases. Per germline, CDR1 MNHNS and CDR2 SASEGT. J lost 2 bases, V lost 1 base, and 5 bases had no gene match. This CDR3 comprises 15 residues. The CDR3 DNA follows: TGTGCCAGCAGTGAAGGCGGGGGTGATACCTACGAGCAGTACTTC. Its translation: CASSEGGGDTYEQYF.

This clonotype showed up just once. The CDR3 loop is CSVKARGLFNEQFF. As DNA, the CDR3 is TGCAGCGTTAAGGCCAGGGGCCTTTTTAATGAGCAGTTCTTC. The rearrangement uses TRBV29-1 and TRBJ2-1, with D maybe TRBD1 (6 bases). Germline CDR1 is SQVTM and CDR2 is ANQGSEA. The CDR3 has 14 amino acids. The ends were cut back, 5 bases at V and 7 bases at J, with 18 bases in the middle.

The chain uses TRBV24-1 and TRBJ2-1; TRBD2 aligns across 7 bases. V shed 11 bases and J 8 bases; nucleotides not matched to a gene: 8. The CDR3 covers 12 residues. CDR1 is KGHDR and CDR2 is SFDVKD in the germline V gene. The CDR3 coding sequence is TGTGCCATCGGACTAGTCCCCGATGAGCAGTTCTTC. Translating it yields CAIGLVPDEQFF.

The V gene is TRBV28, the J gene TRBJ2-7, with TRBD2 matching 9 bases. This CDR3 is 15 amino acids long. Germline CDR1 MDHEN, CDR2 SYDVKM. Trimming took 4 bases from V and 6 from J; bases not matched to a gene: 10. The CDR3 reads CASSSPGLALAEQYF. The CDR3 DNA follows: TGTGCCAGCAGTTCTCCGGGACTAGCTTTGGCCGAGCAGTACTTC. Full variable domain (remainder filled in from reference TRBV28 and TRBJ2-7): DVKVTQSSRYLVKRTGEKVFLECVQDMDHENMFWYRQDPGLGLRLIYFSYDVKMKEKGDIPEGYSVSREKKERFSLILESASTNQTSMYLCASSSPGLALAEQYFGPGTRLTVT.

The rearrangement uses TRBV11-2 and TRBJ2-7; no definite D call. Germline-derived CDR1 and CDR2 are SGHAT and FQNNGV. The CDR3 consists of 15 residues. V lost 1 base to trimming and J lost 0 bases, with 10 bases between them. The CDR3 here is CASSLGFTYSYEQYF. The CDR3 bases are TGTGCCAGCAGCTTAGGATTTACCTACTCCTACGAGCAGTACTTC.

This clonotype appeared a few times. The V call is TRBV28, the J call TRBJ2-1, with D possibly being TRBD1 (6 bases). This CDR3 region has 11 residues. V shed 8 bases and J shed 5 bases, with 7 bases lying between them. Germline values: CDR1 MDHEN, CDR2 SYDVKM. In nucleotides, the CDR3 is TGTGCCAGCGAGGGGGACAATGAGCAGTTCTTC. This encodes CASEGDNEQFF.

The CDR3 spells CATSDGGAVEPQHF. Here the CDR3 DNA reads TGTGCCACCAGTGATGGGGGGGCTGTCGAGCCCCAGCATTTT. This chain joins TRBV24-1 and TRBJ1-5; tentative D call: TRBD1 (6 bases). V was trimmed by 3 bases and J by 8 bases, leaving 13 bases between them. The CDR3 length is 14 residues. The V gene's germline CDR1 is KGHDR and CDR2 SFDVKD.

The chain joins TRBV6-2 or TRBV6-3 to TRBJ2-4; 7 bases fit TRBD2. V was clipped by 2 bases and J by 15 bases; unmatched bases: 4. Germline V gene data show CDR1 as MNHEY and CDR2 as SVGEGT. The CDR3 consists of 11 residues. The CDR3 loop is CASSYGGRAYF. CDR3 nucleotide sequence: TGTGCCAGCAGTTACGGCGGGAGAGCGTACTTC.

The chain links TRBV5-1 to TRBJ1-1; unclear D gene. The CDR3 consists of 13 residues. V lost 0 bases to trimming and J lost 10 bases, with 13 bases between them. CDR1 SGHRS and CDR2 YFSETQ come from the germline V gene. In DNA, the CDR3 is TGCGCCAGCAGCTTGGGCGACCAGACGAGAGCTTTCTTT. Translating gives CASSLGDQTRAFF. Combining the CDR3 with reference TRBV5-1 and TRBJ1-1 gives the whole variable domain KAGVTQTPRYLIKTRGQQVTLSCSPISGHRSVSWYQQTPGQGLQFLFEYFSETQRNKGNFPGRFSGRQFSNSRSEMNVSTLELGDSALYLCASSLGDQTRAFFGQGTRLTVV.

The chain recombines TRBV5-1 with TRBJ2-7; perhaps TRBD2 as D (7 bases). V was shortened by 1 base and J by 2 bases, with 22 bases between the two germline ends. CDR1 is SGHRS, CDR2 YFSETQ, per germline. The length of the CDR3 is 18 residues. The DNA of the CDR3 is TGCGCCAGCAGCTTGCCGAGGGGGGGGCCAGCCGCTCCCTACGAGCAGTACTTC. Translated: CASSLPRGGPAAPYEQYF.

This chain connects TRBV12-3 or TRBV12-4 to TRBJ2-2; D gene ambiguous. This CDR3 is 13 amino acids long. Trimming removed 7 bases at V and 8 bases at J, with 14 bases between. CDR3 sequence: CASTTLPSGELFF. Here the CDR3 DNA reads TGTGCCAGCACAACCCTACCTTCGGGGGAGCTGTTTTTT.

The rearrangement uses TRBV25-1 and TRBJ1-4; 7 bases align to TRBD1. The CDR3 loop spans 15 amino acids. Unmatched junction bases numbered 13, after V lost 7 bases and J lost 8 bases. Germline V gives CDR1 MGHDK, CDR2 SYGVNS. The CDR3 protein is CASTDPQGSREKLFF. The CDR3 DNA follows: TGTGCCAGCACCGATCCACAGGGGTCTAGGGAAAAACTGTTTTTT. The full variable domain, with the rest looked up from reference TRBV25-1 and TRBJ1-4, is EADIYQTPRYLVIGTGKKITLECSQTMGHDKMYWYQQDPGMELHLIHYSYGVNSTEKGDLSSESTVSRIRTEHFPLTLESARPSHTSQYLCASTDPQGSREKLFFGSGTQLSVL.

This chain joins TRBV7-3 and TRBJ2-3; D is perhaps TRBD1 (5 bases). Trimming pared 5 bases from V and 0 bases from J, leaving 9 bases between. This CDR3 is 14 amino acids long. Germline lookup yields CDR1 SGHTA and CDR2 FQGTGA. The CDR3 DNA follows: TGTGCCAGCAGCCTAGGGGTTAGCACAGATACGCAGTATTTT. Its protein product is CASSLGVSTDTQYF. Full variable domain (remainder filled in from reference TRBV7-3 and TRBJ2-3): GAGVSQTPSNKVTEKGKYVELRCDPISGHTALYWYRQSLGQGPEFLIYFQGTGAADDSGLPNDRFFAVRPEGSVSTLKIQRTERGDSAVYLCASSLGVSTDTQYFGPGTRLTVL.

The chain joins TRBV6-2 or TRBV6-3 to TRBJ1-1; no clear D. Between the trimmed V and J ends, which lost 2 bases and 5 bases, there was a span of 15 bases. The CDR3 runs 15 residues. CDR1 MNHEY and CDR2 SVGEGT come from the germline V gene. CDR3 sequence: CASSYPEGVGTEAFF. The CDR3 DNA follows: TGTGCCAGCAGTTACCCCGAAGGCGTGGGGACTGAAGCTTTCTTT.

The chain is built from TRBV19 and TRBJ1-5; possible D gene TRBD1, 6 bases. The V gene lost 3 bases and the J gene lost 4 bases, with 10 bases spanning the gap. The CDR3 has 14 residues. Per the germline V gene, CDR1 is LNHDA and CDR2 is SQIVND (reference sequence). The CDR3 nucleotides are TGTGCCAGTAGTATCTTACAGGGAAATCAGCCCCAGCATTTT. It yields the protein CASSILQGNQPQHF.